This TCR beta chain was obtained from a study of T cell changes during pregnancy in multiple sclerosis. Measured with immunoSEQ multiplex PCR; TCRdb has only the in-frame clones, and not every one. The sample contains tens of thousands of clones, over 75% of which appear only once. The germline V gene encodes CDR1 SGDLS and CDR2 YYNGEE. The CDR3 contains 15 residues. Losses at the gene ends were 3 bases for V and 4 bases for J; bases not matched to a gene: 6. The sequencing used peripheral blood, collected before pregnancy. V and J are TRBV9 and TRBJ2-7; 11 positions agree with TRBD1. This clonotype originated in a female donor with multiple sclerosis, enrolled in a pregnancy study. The CDR3 DNA reads as TGTGCCAGCAGCGGGGGGGGGACAGGGGGATACGAGCAGTACTTC. Translation: CASSGGGTGGYEQYF.